One and the same sample provided the 14 T cell receptor beta chains below, sequenced in a study of shared clonotypes between healthy human individuals. Sequencing was performed with immunoSEQ multiplex PCR; in TCRdb, only in-frame clones are kept and a portion is missing. Seen here are over 950,000 clones, roughly 80% observed once, and the top ten hold 0.7% to 0.95%. Specimen: memory CD4+ T cells from PBMCs. Subset indicated: CD45RA-negative fraction. Receptor source: a man between 18 and 29 years old in good health. Some clones in this sample may be carry-over from other donors' samples.

V gene TRBV19 combines with J gene TRBJ1-2; 7 bases are a match to TRBD1. This CDR3 contains 13 residues. Germline V gene lookup returns CDR1 LNHDA and CDR2 SQIVND (reference sequence). The V and J ends lost 6 bases and 8 bases, in that order; junction bases with no gene match: 9. The CDR3 region is CASSPTGRLGYTF. The DNA of the CDR3 is TGTGCCAGTAGCCCGACAGGGCGGTTGGGCTACACCTTC.

This clone was seen only a few times. The junction shows a germline mismatch at one end, possibly a read error. The chain recombines TRBV25-1 with TRBJ2-5, with 7 nucleotides matching TRBD2. Germline assignment: CDR1 MGHDK and CDR2 SYGVNS. The CDR3 spans 15 residues. The CDR3 region is CASSDLAGDQETQYF. CDR3 coding DNA: TGTGCCAGCAGTGACCTGGCGGGAGACCAGGAGACCCAGTACTTC.

For this clone: Other DNA sequences in the sample encode the same CDR3. This chain links TRBV5-1 with TRBJ2-7; TRBD1 aligns across 8 bases. Trimming cost V 0 bases and J 3 bases; bases outside gene matches: 2. The V gene's germline CDR1 is SGHRS and CDR2 YFSETQ. CDR3 size: 14 residues. This chain's CDR3 is CASSLVGQGYEQYF. The CDR3 nucleotides are TGCGCCAGCAGCTTGGTAGGACAGGGCTACGAGCAGTACTTC.

This clone was observed a handful of times. The genes are TRBV5-1 and TRBJ2-1, with D perhaps TRBD1 or TRBD2 (5 bases each). Germline V CDR1 and CDR2: SGHRS, YFSETQ. The V and J ends lost 2 bases and 8 bases respectively, with 17 bases between them. This CDR3 contains 15 residues. The CDR3 bases are TGCGCCAGCAGCTTTTTCCAGGGAGAGAGGGATGAGCAGTTCTTC. As protein: CASSFFQGERDEQFF.

This chain uses TRBV7-2 with TRBJ2-7, with D tentatively TRBD1 (6 bases). The germline V and J ends were trimmed by 5 bases and 7 bases, with 15 bases remaining between them. The CDR3 has 13 residues. Germline CDR1 is SGHTA and CDR2 is FQGNSA. CDR3 nucleotides: TGTGCCAGCAGCCACGGACAGAATTATGAGCAGTACTTC. Protein: CASSHGQNYEQYF.

V and J are TRBV4-1 and TRBJ2-1; 15 nucleotides align to TRBD2. Germline loops: CDR1 MGHRA, CDR2 YSYEKL. The CDR3 consists of 17 residues. After removal of 0 bases from V and 6 bases from J, the junction contained 3 bases not matched to a gene. The CDR3 coding sequence is TGCGCCAGCAGCCAAGATCGGGGACTAGCGGGAGGCAATGAGCAGTTCTTC. Translated, it gives CASSQDRGLAGGNEQFF.

This clone was counted a few times. V usage is TRBV6-1 and J usage is TRBJ2-7; TRBD1 might be the D (6 bases). CDR3 length: 14 residues. Trimming took off 7 bases at V and 1 base at J, with 14 bases between the two ends. Looked up from germline, CDR1 is MNHNS and CDR2 is SASEGT. CDR3 nucleotide sequence: TGTGCCAGCAATGTCCGGGACAAATCCTACGAGCAGTACTTC. Protein sequence: CASNVRDKSYEQYF.

CDR3 nucleotide sequence: TGTGCCAGCTCACCACTTCTAGCGGGAGCCCTCGATACGCAGTATTTT. Protein product: CASSPLLAGALDTQYF. This sequence joins TRBV18 and TRBJ2-3, with 10 bases matching TRBD2. Germline V CDR1 and CDR2: KGHSH, LQKENI. CDR3 size: 16 residues. The V gene end was trimmed by 1 base and the J gene end by 6 bases; junction bases not matched to a gene: 7.

The J gene is TRBJ2-1, the V gene TRBV6-5; 11 nucleotides agree with TRBD2. V was clipped by 11 bases and J by 8 bases; unmatched bases: 14. There are 15 residues in the CDR3. Germline V lookup: CDR1 MNHEY, CDR2 SVGAGI. CDR3 sequence: CAAGLRLAGFYEQFF. The DNA for the CDR3 is TGTGCCGCCGGGCTTCGACTAGCGGGATTTTATGAGCAGTTCTTC.

J is TRBJ1-5 and V is TRBV6-4; tentative D call: TRBD1 (6 bases). V was pared by 3 bases and J by 5 bases, with 14 bases between. CDR3 length: 15 residues. Germline V CDR1 and CDR2: MRHNA, SNTAGT. This CDR3 reads CASSERQGLDQPQHF. In nucleotides, the CDR3 is TGTGCCAGCAGTGAAAGGCAGGGGCTAGATCAGCCCCAGCATTTT.

The genes are TRBV18 and TRBJ1-4; TRBD1 agrees at 7 bases. Germline loops: CDR1 KGHSH, CDR2 LQKENI. Trimming took 4 bases from V and 2 from J; bases not matched to a gene: 4. This CDR3 comprises 15 residues. The CDR3 is CASSQQGQTNEKLFF. CDR3 nucleotides: TGTGCCAGCTCACAACAGGGGCAGACTAATGAAAAACTGTTTTTT. Drawing the rest from reference TRBV18 and TRBJ1-4, the complete variable domain is NAGVMQNPRHLVRRRGQEARLRCSPMKGHSHVYWYRQLPEEGLKFMVYLQKENIIDESGMPKERFSAEFPKEGPSILRIQQVVRGDSAAYFCASSQQGQTNEKLFFGSGTQLSVL.

The chain has TRBV2 and TRBJ2-7; a possible D gene is TRBD2 (6 bases). V was cut by 10 bases and J by 2 bases, with 15 bases left in between. The germline V gene has CDR1 SNHLY and CDR2 FYNNEI. This CDR3 comprises 13 residues. The CDR3 loop reads CATGGALPYEQYF. The CDR3 DNA reads as TGTGCCACCGGAGGGGCTCTACCCTACGAGCAGTACTTC.

About this clone: This likely reflects a read error, since a far larger clone is one base away. The same CDR3 can be traced to other DNA sequences in this sample. The V call is TRBV28, the J call TRBJ2-4; TRBD1 aligns across 11 bases. In germline, CDR1 is MDHEN, CDR2 SYDVKM. This CDR3 has 16 amino acids. The chain's CDR3 is CASSLSGTGGKNIQYF. CDR3 coding DNA: TGTGCCAGCAGCTTATCCGGGACAGGGGGCAAAAACATTCAGTACTTC. Complete variable domain (other parts from reference TRBV28 and TRBJ2-4): DVKVTQSSRYLVKRTGEKVFLECVQDMDHENMFWYRQDPGLGLRLIYFSYDVKMKEKGDIPEGYSVSREKKERFSLILESASTNQTSMYLCASSLSGTGGKNIQYFGAGTRLSVL.

This rearrangement joins TRBV7-8 to TRBJ2-1; D might be TRBD2 (9 bases). The germline V gene encodes CDR1 SGHVS and CDR2 FQNEAQ. V dropped 4 bases and J dropped 14 bases, with 24 bases sitting between them. This CDR3 spans 15 amino acids. The CDR3 sequence is CASSSSGNPQGAKFF. The CDR3 DNA is TGTGCCAGCAGCTCTAGCGGGAACCCCCAGGGGGCGAAGTTCTTC.